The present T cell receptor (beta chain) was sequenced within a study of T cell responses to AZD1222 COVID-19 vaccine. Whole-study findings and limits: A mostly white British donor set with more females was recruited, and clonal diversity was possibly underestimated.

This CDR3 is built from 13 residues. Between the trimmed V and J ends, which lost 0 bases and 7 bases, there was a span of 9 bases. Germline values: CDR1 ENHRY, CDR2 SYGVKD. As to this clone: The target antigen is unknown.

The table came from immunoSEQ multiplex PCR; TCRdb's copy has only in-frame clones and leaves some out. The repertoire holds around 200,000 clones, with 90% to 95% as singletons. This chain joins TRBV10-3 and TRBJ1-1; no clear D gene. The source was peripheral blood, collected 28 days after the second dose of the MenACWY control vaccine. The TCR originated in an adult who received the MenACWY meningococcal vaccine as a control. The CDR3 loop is CAISESDGREAFF. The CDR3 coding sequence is TGTGCCATCAGTGAGTCCGACGGACGTGAAGCTTTCTTT.